The text below deals with one T cell receptor (beta chain). These data come from a study of blood T cell repertoires in COVID-19. Across the whole study: The origin of the acute and convalescent COVID-19 samples was the United States, Italy and Spain. PBMCs, B-cell-depleted T cells, or T cells were the source of the cDNA or gDNA that made up the material.

In the original processing: Amplification of reference gene primers was used by the study to estimate nucleated cell counts. Only in-frame clones appear in the TCRdb table, and some are missing; sequencing was by immunoSEQ multiplex PCR. V and J calls and clone size follow that table, whereas D and trimming were derived from the DNA. The sample lists about 83,000 clones; under 95% were seen once. In germline, CDR1 is MGHDK, CDR2 SYGVNS. The CDR3 sequence is 14 residues long. With 6 bases clipped from V and 1 base from J, the junction kept 5 bases outside the gene matches. The clonotype comes from a woman older than 75 with active or convalescent COVID-19. Source material: peripheral blood. The chain is built from TRBV25-1 and TRBJ1-1, with 7 bases that match TRBD1. CDR3 in DNA: TGTGCCAGCAGACAGGGGTATTGGAACACTGAAGCTTTCTTT. Protein: CASRQGYWNTEAFF.